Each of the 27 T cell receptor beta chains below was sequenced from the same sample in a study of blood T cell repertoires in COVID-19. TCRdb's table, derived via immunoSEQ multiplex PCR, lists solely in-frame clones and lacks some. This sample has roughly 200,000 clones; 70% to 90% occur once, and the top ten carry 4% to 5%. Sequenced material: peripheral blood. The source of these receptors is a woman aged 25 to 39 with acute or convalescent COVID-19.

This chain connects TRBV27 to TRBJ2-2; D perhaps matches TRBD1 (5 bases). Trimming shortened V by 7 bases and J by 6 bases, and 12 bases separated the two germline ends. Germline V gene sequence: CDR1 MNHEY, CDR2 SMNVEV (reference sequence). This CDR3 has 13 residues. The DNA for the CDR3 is TGTGCCAGCACCAAACAGGAGTCCGGGGAGCTGTTTTTT. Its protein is CASTKQESGELFF.

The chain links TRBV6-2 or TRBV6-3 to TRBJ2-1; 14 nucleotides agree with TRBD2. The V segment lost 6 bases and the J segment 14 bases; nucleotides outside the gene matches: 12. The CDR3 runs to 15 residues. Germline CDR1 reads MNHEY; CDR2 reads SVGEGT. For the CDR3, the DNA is TGTGCCAGCAGCCCTACCGGGACTAGCGGGAGTATAGAGTTCTTC. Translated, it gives CASSPTGTSGSIEFF.

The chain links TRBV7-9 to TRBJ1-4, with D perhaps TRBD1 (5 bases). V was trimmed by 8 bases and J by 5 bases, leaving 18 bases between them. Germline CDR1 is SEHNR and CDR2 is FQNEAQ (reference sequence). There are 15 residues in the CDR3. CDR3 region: CASAFGRGRNEKLFF. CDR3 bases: TGTGCCAGCGCCTTCGGGAGGGGACGGAATGAAAAACTGTTTTTT.

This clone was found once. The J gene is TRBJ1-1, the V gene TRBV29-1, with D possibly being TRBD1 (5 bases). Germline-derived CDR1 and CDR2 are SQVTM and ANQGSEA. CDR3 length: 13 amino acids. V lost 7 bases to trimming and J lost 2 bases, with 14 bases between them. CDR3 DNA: TGCAGCGCATTACAGGTACTCAACACTGAAGCTTTCTTT. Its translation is CSALQVLNTEAFF.

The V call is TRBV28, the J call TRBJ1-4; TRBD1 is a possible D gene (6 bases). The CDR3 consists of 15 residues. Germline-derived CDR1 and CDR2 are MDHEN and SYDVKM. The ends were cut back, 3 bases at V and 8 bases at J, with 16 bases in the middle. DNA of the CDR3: TGTGCCAGCAGTTTGGTCGGGACATCTAGAGAAAAACTGTTTTTT. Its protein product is CASSLVGTSREKLFF.

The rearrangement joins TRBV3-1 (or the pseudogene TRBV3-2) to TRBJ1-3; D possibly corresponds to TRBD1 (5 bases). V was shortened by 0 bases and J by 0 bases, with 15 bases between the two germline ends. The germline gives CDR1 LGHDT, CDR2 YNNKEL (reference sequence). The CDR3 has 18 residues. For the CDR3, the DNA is TGTGCCAGCAGCCAAGAGTTGAGACAGCAGAGCTCTGGAAACACCATATATTTT. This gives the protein CASSQELRQQSSGNTIYF.

The CDR3 bases are TGTGCCAGCAGCCCAGGGGGCCCTCAGCCCCAGCATTTT. Its translation is CASSPGGPQPQHF. This chain connects TRBV21-1 to TRBJ1-5; TRBD1 is taken as the D call from the table, unchecked against the DNA. TRBV21-1 is recorded as a pseudogene. This CDR3 has 13 residues.

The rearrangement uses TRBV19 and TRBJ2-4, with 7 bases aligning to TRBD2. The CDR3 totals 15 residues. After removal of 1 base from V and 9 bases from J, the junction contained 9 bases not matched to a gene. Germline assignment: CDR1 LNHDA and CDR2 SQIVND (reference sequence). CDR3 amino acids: CASSIGIGGGSIQYF. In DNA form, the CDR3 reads TGTGCCAGTAGTATAGGGATCGGCGGGGGAAGCATTCAGTACTTC.

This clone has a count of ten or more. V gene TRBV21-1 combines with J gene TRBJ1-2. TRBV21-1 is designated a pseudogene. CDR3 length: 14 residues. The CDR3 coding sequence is TGTGCCAGCAGCAAAGAGCGGGATTTTGATGGCTACACCTTC. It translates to CASSKERDFDGYTF.

The CDR3 protein is CASSVADGVAGPNTGELFF. DNA for the CDR3: TGTGCCAGCAGCGTAGCGGATGGGGTAGCGGGACCGAACACCGGGGAGCTGTTTTTT. This chain connects TRBV9 to TRBJ2-2; 8 positions match TRBD2. There are 19 residues in the CDR3. CDR1 is SGDLS and CDR2 is YYNGEE in the germline V gene. V lost 0 bases to trimming and J lost 0 bases; unmatched junction nucleotides: 10. Full variable domain (missing parts from reference TRBV9 and TRBJ2-2): DSGVTQTPKHLITATGQRVTLRCSPRSGDLSVYWYQQSLDQGLQFLIQYYNGEERAKGNILERFSAQQFPDLHSELNLSSLELGDSALYFCASSVADGVAGPNTGELFFGEGSRLTVL.

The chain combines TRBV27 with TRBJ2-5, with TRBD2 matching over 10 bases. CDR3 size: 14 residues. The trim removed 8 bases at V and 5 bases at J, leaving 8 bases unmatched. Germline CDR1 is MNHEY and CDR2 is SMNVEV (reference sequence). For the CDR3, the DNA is TGTGCCAGCCGTCTAGCGGGAGTGGGGGAGACCCAGTACTTC. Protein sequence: CASRLAGVGETQYF.

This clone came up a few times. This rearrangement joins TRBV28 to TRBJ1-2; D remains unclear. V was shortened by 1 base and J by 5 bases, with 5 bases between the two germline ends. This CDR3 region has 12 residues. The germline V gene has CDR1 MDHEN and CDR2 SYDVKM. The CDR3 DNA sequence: TGTGCCAGCAGTTTATATGAGTATGGCTACACCTTC. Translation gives CASSLYEYGYTF.

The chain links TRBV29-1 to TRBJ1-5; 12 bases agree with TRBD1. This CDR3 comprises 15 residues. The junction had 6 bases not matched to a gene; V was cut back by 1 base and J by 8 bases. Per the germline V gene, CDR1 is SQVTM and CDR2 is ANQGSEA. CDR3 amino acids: CSVEVGTGGPKPQHF. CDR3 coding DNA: TGCAGCGTTGAAGTCGGGACAGGGGGCCCTAAGCCCCAGCATTTT.

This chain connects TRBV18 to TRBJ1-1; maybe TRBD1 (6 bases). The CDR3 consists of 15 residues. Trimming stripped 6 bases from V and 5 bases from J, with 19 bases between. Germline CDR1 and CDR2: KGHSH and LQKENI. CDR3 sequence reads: CASSSSEQGETEAFF. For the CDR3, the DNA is TGTGCCAGCTCGTCTTCTGAACAGGGAGAAACTGAAGCTTTCTTT.

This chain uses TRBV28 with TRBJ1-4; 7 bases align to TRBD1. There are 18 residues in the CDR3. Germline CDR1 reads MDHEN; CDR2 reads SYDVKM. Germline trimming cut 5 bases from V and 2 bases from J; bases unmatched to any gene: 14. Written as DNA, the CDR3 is TGTGCCAGCAGTCCGCGGCCCCACAGGGGTCCGACTAATGAAAAACTGTTTTTT. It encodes CASSPRPHRGPTNEKLFF.

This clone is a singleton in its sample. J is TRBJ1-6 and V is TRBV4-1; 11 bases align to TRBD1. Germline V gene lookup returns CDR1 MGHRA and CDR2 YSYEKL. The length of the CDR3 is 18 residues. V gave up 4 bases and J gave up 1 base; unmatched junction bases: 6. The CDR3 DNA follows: TGCGCCAGCAGCCCCAGGACAGGGGGCGAATCCTATAATTCACCCCTCCACTTT. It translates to CASSPRTGGESYNSPLHF.

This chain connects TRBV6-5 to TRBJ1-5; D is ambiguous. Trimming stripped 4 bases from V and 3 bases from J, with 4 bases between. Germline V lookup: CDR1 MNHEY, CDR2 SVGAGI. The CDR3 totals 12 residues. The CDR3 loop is CASSSINQPQHF. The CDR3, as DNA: TGTGCCAGCAGTTCAATCAATCAGCCCCAGCATTTT.

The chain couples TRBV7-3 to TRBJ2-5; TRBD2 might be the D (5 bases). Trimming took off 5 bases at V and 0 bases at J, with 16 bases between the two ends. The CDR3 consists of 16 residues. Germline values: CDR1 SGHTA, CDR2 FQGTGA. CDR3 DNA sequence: TGTGCCAGCAGCCCGCGCGGGTCGTCGGACCAAGAGACCCAGTACTTC. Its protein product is CASSPRGSSDQETQYF.

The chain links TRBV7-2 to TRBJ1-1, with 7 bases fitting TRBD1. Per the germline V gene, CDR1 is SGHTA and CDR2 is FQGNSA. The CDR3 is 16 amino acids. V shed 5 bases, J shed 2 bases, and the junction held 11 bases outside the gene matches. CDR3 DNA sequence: TGTGCCAGCAGCCATACAGGGGTTAACGGAAACACTGAAGCTTTCTTT. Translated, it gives CASSHTGVNGNTEAFF.

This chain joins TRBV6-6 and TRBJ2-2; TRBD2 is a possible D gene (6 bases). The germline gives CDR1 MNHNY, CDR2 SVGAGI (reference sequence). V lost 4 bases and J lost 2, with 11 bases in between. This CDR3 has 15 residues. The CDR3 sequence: CASSSRGANTGELFF. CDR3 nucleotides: TGTGCCAGCAGTTCCCGCGGGGCTAACACCGGGGAGCTGTTTTTT.

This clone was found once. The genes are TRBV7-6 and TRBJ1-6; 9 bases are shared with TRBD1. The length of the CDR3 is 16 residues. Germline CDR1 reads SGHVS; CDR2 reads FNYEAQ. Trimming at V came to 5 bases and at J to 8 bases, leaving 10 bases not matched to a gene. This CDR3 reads CASSLTGQGEDSPLHF. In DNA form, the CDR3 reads TGTGCCAGCAGCCTTACGGGACAGGGAGAGGATTCACCCCTCCACTTT.

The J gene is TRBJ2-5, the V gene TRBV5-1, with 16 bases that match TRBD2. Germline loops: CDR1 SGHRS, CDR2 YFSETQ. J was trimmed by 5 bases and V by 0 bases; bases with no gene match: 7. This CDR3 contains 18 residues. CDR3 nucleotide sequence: TGCGCCAGCAGCTTGGAGGGGACTAGCGGGAGGGCTGGGGAGACCCAGTACTTC. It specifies CASSLEGTSGRAGETQYF.

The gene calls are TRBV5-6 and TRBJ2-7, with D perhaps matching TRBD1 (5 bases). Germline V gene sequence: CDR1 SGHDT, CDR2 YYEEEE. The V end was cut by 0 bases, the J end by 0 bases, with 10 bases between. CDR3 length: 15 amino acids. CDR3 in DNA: TGTGCCAGCAGCTTGGACAGGCCCGGCTCCTACGAGCAGTACTTC. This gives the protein CASSLDRPGSYEQYF.

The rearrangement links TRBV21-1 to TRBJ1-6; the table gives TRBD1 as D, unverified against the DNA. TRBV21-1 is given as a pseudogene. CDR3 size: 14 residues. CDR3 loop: CASPKTSPNSPLHF. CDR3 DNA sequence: TGTGCCAGCCCCAAAACAAGTCCTAATTCACCCCTCCACTTT.

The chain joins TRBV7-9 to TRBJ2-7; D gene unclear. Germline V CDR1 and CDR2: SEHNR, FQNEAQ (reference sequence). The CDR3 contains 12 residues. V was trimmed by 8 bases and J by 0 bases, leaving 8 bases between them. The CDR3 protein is CASSRISYEQYF. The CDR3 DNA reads TGTGCCAGCTCGCGGATCTCCTACGAGCAGTACTTC. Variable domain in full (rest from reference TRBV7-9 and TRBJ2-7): DTGVSQNPRHKITKRGQNVTFRCDPISEHNRLYWYRQTLGQGPEFLTYFQNEAQLEKSRLLSDRFSAERPKGSFSTLEIQRTEQGDSAMYLCASSRISYEQYFGPGTRLTVT.

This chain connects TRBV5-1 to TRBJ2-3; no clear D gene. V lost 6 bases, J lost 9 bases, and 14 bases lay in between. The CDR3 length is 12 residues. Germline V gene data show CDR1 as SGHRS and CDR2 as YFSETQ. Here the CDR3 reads CASKGDSQTQYF. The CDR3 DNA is TGCGCCAGCAAAGGAGATAGTCAGACGCAGTATTTT.

Here the CDR3 reads CASNEQGWSTGELFF. The CDR3 coding sequence is TGTGCCAGCAACGAACAGGGATGGAGCACCGGGGAGCTGTTTTTT. The V call is TRBV6-6, the J call TRBJ2-2; D might be TRBD1 (6 bases). The CDR3 has 15 amino acids. With 7 bases removed from V and 4 bases from J, the gap between germline ends came to 16 bases. Per the germline V gene, CDR1 is MNHNY and CDR2 is SVGAGI (reference sequence).